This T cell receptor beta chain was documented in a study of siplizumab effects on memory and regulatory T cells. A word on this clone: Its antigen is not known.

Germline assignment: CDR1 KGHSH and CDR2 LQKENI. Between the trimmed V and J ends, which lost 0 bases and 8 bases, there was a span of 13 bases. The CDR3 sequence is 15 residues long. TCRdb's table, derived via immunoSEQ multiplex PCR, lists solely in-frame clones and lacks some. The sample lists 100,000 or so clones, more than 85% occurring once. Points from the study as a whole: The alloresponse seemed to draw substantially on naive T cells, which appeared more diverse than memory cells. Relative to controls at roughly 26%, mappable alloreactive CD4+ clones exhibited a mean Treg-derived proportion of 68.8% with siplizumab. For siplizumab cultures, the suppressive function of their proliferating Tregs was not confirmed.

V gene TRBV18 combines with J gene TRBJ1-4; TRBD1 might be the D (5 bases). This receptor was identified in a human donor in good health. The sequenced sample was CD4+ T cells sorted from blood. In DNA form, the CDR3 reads TGTGCCAGCTCACCACCGGTAACAGGAGGGGAAAAACTGTTTTTT. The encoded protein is CASSPPVTGGEKLFF.